This T cell receptor (beta chain) was retrieved from a study of regulatory T cells in long-lasting Graves disease. Notes on the study in general: Whereas 966 public clonotypes were shared by new patients, persistent patients shared more, at roughly 3,000.

Time point in this sample: newly diagnosed GD, antithyroid drugs for less than 3 months. TCR sequences were obtained from RNA taken from PBMCs. As regards this clonotype: The antigen remains unidentified.

HTBI primers from iRepertoire and Arm-PCR of CDR3 regions yielded the TCR beta libraries. One entry per CDR3 protein results from TCRdb running MiXCR on the multiplex PCR reads. The table lists about 620,000 distinct CDR3 sequences, around 17% of them singletons, with more than 15% in the top ten. The CDR3 contains 19 residues. Germline loops: CDR1 DFQATT, CDR2 SNEGSKA (reference sequence). Trimming cost V 2 bases and J 2 bases, with 26 bases left between them. The sample was also reused in another study, on T cells in Graves' hyperthyroidism and ophthalmopathy. That investigation notes: Hyperthyroidism patients were newly diagnosed, had disease duration under 2 months, and were aged 18 to 65 years. TCR CDR3 regions were first amplified by RT-PCR with HTBI primers. Prediction of ophthalmopathy progression came a median approximately 6 months pre-onset.

The sample was peripheral blood mononuclear cells (PBMCs), taken at new diagnosis, from a patient treated with antithyroid drugs. The origin of this receptor is a woman under 40 with Graves disease. This sequence joins TRBV20-1 and TRBJ2-3, with D perhaps matching TRBD1 (5 bases). CDR3 DNA sequence: TGCAGTGCTAGACCACAGGTGTTGGGGCATAAGACCCCCACAGATACGCAGTATTTT. Its protein is CSARPQVLGHKTPTDTQYF.